Each of the 30 T cell receptor beta chains below was sequenced from the same sample in a study of graft-versus-host responses after intestinal transplantation. Processing released intraepithelial and lamina propria lymphocytes from the graft tissue. The assay was immunoSEQ multiplex PCR, and TCRdb's table has in-frame clones only and misses some. The sample has around 17,000 clones; 82% are singletons. The sequenced sample was ileum tissue, obtained 17 days after transplant. Receptor source: a human patient who received an intestinal transplant, so some T cells may come from the graft donor.

V is TRBV7-9 and J is TRBJ2-4; the D is unclear. Trimming stripped 1 base from V and 0 bases from J, with 13 bases between. This CDR3 has 17 amino acids. Per the germline V gene, CDR1 is SEHNR and CDR2 is FQNEAQ (reference sequence). This CDR3 reads CASSLVRYLGAKNIQYF. CDR3 nucleotide sequence: TGTGCCAGCAGCTTAGTTCGGTATCTGGGAGCCAAAAACATTCAGTACTTC.

The chain has TRBV7-6 and TRBJ2-3; D possibly corresponds to TRBD2 (6 bases). The CDR3 is 16 amino acids. Trimming took 5 bases from V and 2 from J, leaving 17 bases between them. Germline CDR1 SGHVS, CDR2 FNYEAQ. CDR3 residues: CASSLRAGINTDTQYF. As DNA, the CDR3 is TGTGCCAGCAGCCTGCGGGCGGGAATTAACACAGATACGCAGTATTTT.

This chain joins TRBV28 and TRBJ2-1; 8 positions match TRBD2. CDR1 is MDHEN and CDR2 is SYDVKM in the germline V gene. The CDR3 is made up of 16 amino acids. Trimming cost V 5 bases and J 5 bases; bases outside gene matches: 11. DNA for the CDR3: TGTGCCAGCAGTCCACCCGGAGTAGCGGGGCACAATGAGCAGTTCTTC. As protein: CASSPPGVAGHNEQFF.

This chain connects TRBV7-9 to TRBJ1-4; 8 nucleotides line up with TRBD1. The ends lost 2 bases at V and 8 bases at J; junction bases unmatched: 7. This CDR3 contains 15 residues. Germline CDR1 reads SEHNR; CDR2 reads FQNEAQ (reference sequence). Here the CDR3 reads CASSLTGQGGEKLFF. As DNA, the CDR3 is TGTGCCAGCAGCTTAACAGGACAGGGTGGGGAAAAACTGTTTTTT.

The V call is TRBV7-2, the J call TRBJ2-7; 9 bases fit TRBD1. This CDR3 region has 16 residues. Per germline, CDR1 SGHTA and CDR2 FQGNSA. V was pared by 1 base and J by 3 bases, with 7 bases of the junction left unmatched. CDR3 DNA sequence: TGTGCCAGCAGCTTAGGAGCGGACAGGGGAGTCTACGAGCAGTACTTC. It encodes CASSLGADRGVYEQYF.

The chain has TRBV7-2 and TRBJ2-7; D could derive from TRBD1 or TRBD2 (5 bases each). In germline, CDR1 is SGHTA, CDR2 FQGNSA. Deletions cut 3 bases from V and 7 bases from J, with 16 bases between. CDR3 size: 14 residues. CDR3 nucleotide sequence: TGTGCCAGCAGCTTCGACAGCCGGCCGGGAGAGCAGTACTTC. Its translation is CASSFDSRPGEQYF.

In its sample, this clone was seen once. V and J are TRBV2 and TRBJ2-4, with TRBD1 identical over 7 bases. Trimming removed 5 bases from V and 0 bases from J; junction bases left unmatched: 22. The CDR3 spans 21 residues. Germline values: CDR1 SNHLY, CDR2 FYNNEI. The CDR3 loop reads CASSTRDSSPPKGIAKNIQYF. The DNA for the CDR3 is TGTGCCAGCAGTACTCGGGACAGCTCACCCCCGAAGGGGATAGCCAAAAACATTCAGTACTTC. Together with reference TRBV2 and TRBJ2-4, the CDR3 gives the full variable domain: EPEVTQTPSHQVTQMGQEVILRCVPISNHLYFYWYRQILGQKVEFLVSFYNNEISEKSEIFDDQFSVERPDGSNFTLKIRSTKLEDSAMYFCASSTRDSSPPKGIAKNIQYFGAGTRLSVL.

This chain connects TRBV4-1 to TRBJ1-1; D is perhaps TRBD1 (5 bases). The V end was cut by 4 bases, the J end by 7 bases, with 16 bases between. In germline, CDR1 is MGHRA, CDR2 YSYEKL. The CDR3 covers 14 residues. The chain's CDR3 is CASSREGQRGEAFF. For the CDR3, the DNA is TGCGCCAGCAGCCGAGAGGGGCAGAGGGGTGAAGCTTTCTTT.

This clone appeared a single time. The chain uses TRBV28 and TRBJ1-2, with TRBD1 matching over 8 bases. The CDR3 has 13 amino acids. Germline V CDR1 and CDR2: MDHEN, SYDVKM. The V and J ends lost 9 bases and 4 bases, in that order; junction bases with no gene match: 7. CDR3 sequence (DNA): TGTGCCAGTCGTACCGGGACAGGCTATGGCTACACCTTC. It specifies CASRTGTGYGYTF.

The chain has TRBV11-2 and TRBJ2-3, with 10 positions matching TRBD2. With V trimmed by 2 bases and J by 6 bases, 8 bases remained unmatched. The CDR3 totals 16 residues. CDR1 is SGHAT, CDR2 FQNNGV, per germline. Here the CDR3 DNA reads TGTGCCAGCAGCTTAATCGTCCTAGCGGGAGTGGATACGCAGTATTTT. Translated, it gives CASSLIVLAGVDTQYF.

V usage is TRBV19 and J usage is TRBJ2-1; TRBD2 matches at 12 bases. Germline V gene lookup returns CDR1 LNHDA and CDR2 SQIVND (reference sequence). CDR3 length: 17 residues. V shed 4 bases, J shed 3 bases, and the junction held 7 bases outside the gene matches. The CDR3 coding sequence is TGTGCCAGTAGTACGGGACTAGCGGGCCCTTACTACAATGAGCAGTTCTTC. Translated, it gives CASSTGLAGPYYNEQFF.

The rearrangement joins TRBV18 to TRBJ1-2; 9 bases are shared with TRBD1. The CDR3 runs 13 residues. CDR1 and CDR2 (germline): KGHSH, LQKENI. V gave up 2 bases and J gave up 5 bases; unmatched junction bases: 0. DNA of the CDR3: TGTGCCAGCTCACCAGACAGGGGGTATGGCTACACCTTC. Translated, it gives CASSPDRGYGYTF.

With regard to this clone: The junction departs from the called germline gene at one end, perhaps through a read error. This chain connects TRBV2 to TRBJ2-2; D unresolved. The CDR3 runs to 13 residues. The V gene's germline CDR1 is SNHLY and CDR2 FYNNEI. The CDR3 loop reads CASSEAKTGELFF. CDR3 in DNA: TGTGCCAGCAGTGAAGCGAAGACCGGGGAGCTGTTTTTT.

This clone was found once. The gene calls are TRBV28 and TRBJ2-2, with D possibly matching TRBD1 (5 bases). The germline gives CDR1 MDHEN, CDR2 SYDVKM. The CDR3 consists of 15 residues. V lost 1 base and J 3 bases, leaving 9 bases between the germline ends. This CDR3 is CASSLFQGYTGELFF. DNA of the CDR3: TGTGCCAGCAGTTTATTCCAGGGCTACACCGGGGAGCTGTTTTTT.

V gene TRBV10-3 combines with J gene TRBJ2-5; TRBD2 matches at 9 bases. With the DNA end fitting TRBJ2-7 better, the J assignment may be wrong. Per the germline V gene, CDR1 is ENHRY and CDR2 is SYGVKD. The CDR3 is made up of 15 amino acids. The CDR3 nucleotides read TGTGCCATCAGTGTATCGAGCGGGAGGAAATACGAGCAGTACTTC. This sequence encodes CAISVSSGRKYEQYF.

The chain is built from TRBV27 and TRBJ2-7, with 13 bases that match TRBD2. With V trimmed by 6 bases and J by 1 base, 18 bases remained unmatched. CDR1 and CDR2 from the germline V gene are MNHEY and SMNVEV (reference sequence). CDR3 size: 20 residues. CDR3 sequence reads: CASRGEGTSGIEVSSYEQYF. The CDR3 DNA reads as TGTGCCAGCAGGGGGGAGGGGACTAGCGGGATTGAAGTCTCATCCTACGAGCAGTACTTC.

The genes are TRBV27 and TRBJ1-5; D is unclear. V lost 1 base to trimming and J lost 0 bases, with 4 bases between them. This CDR3 comprises 14 residues. Germline values: CDR1 MNHEY, CDR2 SMNVEV (reference sequence). In DNA form, the CDR3 reads TGTGCCAGCAGTTTATGGTATAGCAATCAGCCCCAGCATTTT. Amino acids: CASSLWYSNQPQHF.

On this clone itself: This sample also contains other DNA sequences that code for the same CDR3. The chain is built from TRBV28 and TRBJ1-3; 7 positions match TRBD1. The V segment lost 5 bases and the J segment 4 bases; nucleotides outside the gene matches: 5. The CDR3 has 14 residues. CDR1 is MDHEN, CDR2 SYDVKM, per germline. Here the CDR3 reads CASSPGGAGNTIYF. The CDR3 nucleotides are TGTGCCAGCAGTCCAGGGGGGGCGGGAAACACCATATATTTT.

This clone appeared once. The CDR3 loop is CASSLDGNTDTQYF. The CDR3 region has the DNA TGTGCCAGCAGCTTGGACGGGAATACAGATACGCAGTATTTT. This chain joins TRBV7-3 and TRBJ2-3, with a weak D call TRBD2 (5 bases). V gave up 3 bases and J gave up 3 bases, with 10 bases separating them. This CDR3 comprises 14 residues. Germline CDR1 is SGHTA and CDR2 is FQGTGA.

This clone has only a few counts. The chain employs TRBV9 and TRBJ1-4; D possibly corresponds to TRBD1 (5 bases). V gave up 4 bases and J gave up 3 bases, with 13 bases separating them. The germline CDR1 and CDR2 sequences are SGDLS and YYNGEE. The CDR3 loop spans 15 amino acids. The CDR3 sequence: CASSLWGIANEKLFF. CDR3 nucleotides: TGTGCCAGCAGCCTATGGGGGATTGCTAATGAAAAACTGTTTTTT.

The rearrangement uses TRBV28 and TRBJ2-2; D is unresolved. V was trimmed by 2 bases and J by 8 bases, leaving 15 bases between them. The CDR3 consists of 15 residues. Germline V gene data show CDR1 as MDHEN and CDR2 as SYDVKM. The CDR3 sequence is CASSLGVEKGGELFF. The DNA of the CDR3 is TGTGCCAGCAGTTTAGGAGTGGAGAAAGGGGGGGAGCTGTTTTTT.

This rearrangement joins TRBV19 to TRBJ1-5, with 11 positions matching TRBD1. CDR1 is LNHDA and CDR2 is SQIVND in the germline V gene (reference sequence). The CDR3 loop spans 15 amino acids. After removal of 7 bases from V and 4 bases from J, the junction contained 6 bases not matched to a gene. Written as DNA, the CDR3 is TGTGCCAGTAATCCCGGGACAGGGGGTAATCAGCCCCAGCATTTT. Protein product: CASNPGTGGNQPQHF.

The chain is built from TRBV2 and TRBJ2-7; weak D call: TRBD1 (5 bases). V was clipped by 6 bases and J by 2 bases, with 17 bases between them. Germline CDR1 and CDR2: SNHLY and FYNNEI. This CDR3 comprises 15 residues. CDR3 sequence (DNA): TGTGCCAGCAGCGAGAGACAGTTAGTTACCTACGAGCAGTACTTC. This encodes CASSERQLVTYEQYF.

This chain uses TRBV27 with TRBJ2-3, with 8 bases aligning to TRBD2. CDR3 length: 15 residues. The J segment lost 7 bases and the V segment lost 0 bases, leaving 6 bases of the junction unmatched. Germline CDR1 and CDR2: MNHEY and SMNVEV (reference sequence). The CDR3 nucleotides are TGTGCCAGCAGTTTATCTGTCGGGAGGGTAAATACGCAGTATTTT. Its protein product is CASSLSVGRVNTQYF.

The chain joins TRBV30 to TRBJ1-2, with D perhaps TRBD1 (5 bases). Germline CDR1 and CDR2: GTSNPN and SVGIG (reference sequence). The CDR3 spans 12 residues. The V and J ends lost 7 bases and 4 bases respectively, with 13 bases between them. The CDR3 bases are TGTGCCTTCCTAGGGGAGGGCTATGGCTACACCTTC. Its protein product is CAFLGEGYGYTF.

This sequence joins TRBV7-9 and TRBJ2-7, with D unclear. V lost 1 base and J 0 bases, leaving 10 bases between the germline ends. Germline V lookup: CDR1 SEHNR, CDR2 FQNEAQ (reference sequence). The CDR3 has 15 amino acids. CDR3 loop: CASSLGLGNSYEQYF. The CDR3 region has the DNA TGTGCCAGCAGCTTAGGATTGGGCAACTCCTACGAGCAGTACTTC.

This chain connects TRBV10-3 to TRBJ2-2, with a possible D match to TRBD1 (6 bases). Germline V gene sequence: CDR1 ENHRY, CDR2 SYGVKD. V was cut by 2 bases and J by 7 bases, with 23 bases left in between. The CDR3 totals 18 residues. Written as DNA, the CDR3 is TGTGCCATCAGTGAGGGTTTTGGGACAAGCGAATTCTACGGGGAGCTGTTTTTT. The encoded protein is CAISEGFGTSEFYGELFF.

The gene calls are TRBV5-4 and TRBJ1-2; 7 bases fit TRBD1. V dropped 3 bases and J dropped 5; count of bases not matched to a gene: 4. The CDR3 has 13 residues. Germline lookup yields CDR1 SGHNT and CDR2 YYREEE (reference sequence). CDR3 bases: TGTGCCAGCAGCTCCCAGGGGGAGTATGGCTACACCTTC. It is translated as CASSSQGEYGYTF.

This clone was detected once. V gene TRBV19 combines with J gene TRBJ2-5; TRBD1 agrees at 8 bases. The CDR3 is 17 amino acids. The V and J ends lost 6 bases and 2 bases, in that order; junction bases with no gene match: 14. Per the germline V gene, CDR1 is LNHDA and CDR2 is SQIVND (reference sequence). In DNA, the CDR3 is TGTGCCAGTAGCCCTATAAGGGTCCAGGGGGCACAAGAGACCCAGTACTTC. Its translation is CASSPIRVQGAQETQYF.

The rearrangement uses TRBV6-5 and TRBJ1-1; D remains unclear. Deletions cut 5 bases from V and 8 bases from J, with 12 bases between. The V gene's germline CDR1 is MNHEY and CDR2 SVGAGI. This CDR3 has 12 amino acids. CDR3 region: CASSDPPVEAFF. The CDR3 coding sequence is TGTGCCAGCAGTGACCCTCCGGTCGAAGCTTTCTTT.